The 17 T cell receptor beta chains below were found in one sample sequenced in a study of OX40 agonist ivuxolimab in advanced cancers. TCRdb keeps only in-frame clones here, not all; method: immunoSEQ multiplex PCR. The sample has about 70,000 clones, roughly 92% seen once. The sample here was CD4+ or CD8+ T cells sorted from blood, taken in a trial of the OX40 agonist ivuxolimab. These receptors were collected from an adult with an advanced solid tumor such as melanoma, head and neck, liver or kidney cancer.

The chain carries TRBV15 and TRBJ2-7, with unresolved D. Between the trimmed V and J ends, which lost 0 bases and 3 bases, there was a span of 6 bases. The germline V gene has CDR1 LNHNV and CDR2 YYDKDF (reference sequence). This CDR3 spans 13 amino acids. CDR3 nucleotides: TGTGCCACCAGCAGAGACGAGAACTACGAGCAGTACTTC. This translates into CATSRDENYEQYF.

The chain recombines TRBV5-4 with TRBJ2-3; a weak D match, TRBD2 (6 bases). With 7 bases removed from V and 6 bases from J, the gap between germline ends came to 12 bases. Germline-derived CDR1 and CDR2 are SGHNT and YYREEE (reference sequence). The CDR3 has 12 amino acids. CDR3 sequence: CASAPGGDTQYF. In DNA form, the CDR3 reads TGTGCCAGCGCCCCCGGGGGTGATACGCAGTATTTT.

This clone came up a few times. V usage is TRBV6-5 and J usage is TRBJ2-2; no clear D. Germline lookup yields CDR1 MNHEY and CDR2 SVGAGI. The V and J ends lost 4 bases and 0 bases respectively, with 6 bases between them. This CDR3 region has 14 residues. The CDR3 reads CASSSEPNTGELFF. CDR3 nucleotides: TGTGCCAGCAGTTCTGAGCCGAACACCGGGGAGCTGTTTTTT.

This chain uses TRBV27 with TRBJ2-7, with TRBD1 as a possible D gene (6 bases). V lost 8 bases to trimming and J lost 2 bases, with 16 bases between them. The germline V gene has CDR1 MNHEY and CDR2 SMNVEV (reference sequence). The CDR3 covers 14 residues. DNA of the CDR3: TGTGCCAGCGGGGGACACGAAAGAACCTACGAGCAGTACTTC. It codes for CASGGHERTYEQYF.

The V and J genes are TRBV6-5 and TRBJ2-7, with 10 bases lining up with TRBD1. The CDR3 is 14 amino acids. The trim removed 6 bases at V and 0 bases at J, leaving 2 bases unmatched. Germline V gene lookup returns CDR1 MNHEY and CDR2 SVGAGI. CDR3 sequence (DNA): TGTGCCAGCAGCCGGGACAGGGGCTCCTACGAGCAGTACTTC. Protein product: CASSRDRGSYEQYF.

CDR3 sequence (DNA): TGTGCCAGTAGCAGATATAGCGGGAGGGCCGCCCCAGATACGCAGTATTTT. This codes for CASSRYSGRAAPDTQYF. The rearrangement links TRBV7-2 to TRBJ2-3; 11 nucleotides line up with TRBD2. The ends lost 9 bases at V and 4 bases at J; junction bases unmatched: 15. Per the germline V gene, CDR1 is SGHTA and CDR2 is FQGNSA. The CDR3 contains 17 residues.

This clone appeared once. The chain recombines TRBV7-9 with TRBJ2-4; perhaps TRBD2 as D (5 bases). The CDR3 loop spans 17 amino acids. Germline V gene sequence: CDR1 SEHNR, CDR2 FQNEAQ (reference sequence). Trimming removed 6 bases at V and 4 bases at J, with 22 bases between. The CDR3 sequence is CASRPREGNGVKNIQYF. The CDR3 nucleotides are TGTGCCAGCAGACCAAGGGAAGGAAACGGGGTGAAAAACATTCAGTACTTC.

The rearrangement links TRBV7-2 to TRBJ2-5; tentatively, D is TRBD1 or TRBD2 (6 bases each). V gave up 4 bases and J gave up 2 bases, with 17 bases separating them. This CDR3 is built from 16 residues. Germline V gives CDR1 SGHTA, CDR2 FQGNSA. CDR3 in amino acids: CASSWGAGRRQETQYF. CDR3 in DNA: TGTGCCAGCAGCTGGGGGGCAGGGAGGAGACAAGAGACCCAGTACTTC.

The V gene is TRBV4-3, the J gene TRBJ2-3; a weak D match, TRBD2 (6 bases). Germline V CDR1 and CDR2: LGHNA, YSLEER. The CDR3 runs to 15 residues. Between the trimmed V and J ends, which lost 4 bases and 1 base, there was a span of 12 bases. This CDR3 is CASSREGTGTDTQYF. CDR3 DNA: TGCGCCAGCAGCCGCGAAGGGACTGGCACAGATACGCAGTATTTT.

The chain is built from TRBV5-1 and TRBJ2-7; D is perhaps TRBD2 (6 bases). In germline, CDR1 is SGHRS, CDR2 YFSETQ. Trimming cost V 3 bases and J 2 bases, with 12 bases left between them. The CDR3 is 14 residues long. For the CDR3, the DNA is TGCGCCAGCAGCTCGGGACTCTGGCCCTACGAGCAGTACTTC. Protein product: CASSSGLWPYEQYF.

This chain links TRBV6-5 with TRBJ1-1; 11 nucleotides match TRBD1. CDR3 length: 12 amino acids. The germline CDR1 and CDR2 sequences are MNHEY and SVGAGI. The J segment lost 9 bases and the V segment lost 7 bases, leaving 4 bases of the junction unmatched. CDR3 in DNA: TGTGCCAGCATTGGACAGGGGGCTAAAGCTTTCTTT. Translation: CASIGQGAKAFF.

This sequence joins TRBV9 and TRBJ1-2, with D unclear. The CDR3 is 14 residues long. Per the germline V gene, CDR1 is SGDLS and CDR2 is YYNGEE. V gave up 4 bases and J gave up 4 bases, with 14 bases separating them. CDR3 DNA sequence: TGTGCCAGCAGCCCCGAGTCAGGTAGCTATGGCTACACCTTC. Translated, it gives CASSPESGSYGYTF.

The gene calls are TRBV4-3 and TRBJ2-2, with D tentatively TRBD2 (6 bases). Trimming left V 0 bases short and J 2 bases short, with 13 bases between. Per the germline V gene, CDR1 is LGHNA and CDR2 is YSLEER. The CDR3 contains 17 residues. CDR3 nucleotides: TGCGCCAGCAGCCAAGAAGGGAGGCGACCAAACACCGGGGAGCTGTTTTTT. Encoded protein: CASSQEGRRPNTGELFF.

The genes are TRBV11-3 and TRBJ2-7; D gene unclear. Trimming shortened V by 5 bases and J by 6 bases, and 8 bases separated the two germline ends. This CDR3 comprises 11 residues. Germline CDR1 SGHNT, CDR2 YENEEA. The DNA for the CDR3 is TGTGCCAGCAGCCTCGAGGCCGAGCAGTACTTC. Encoded protein: CASSLEAEQYF.

This clone occurred a few times. The chain is built from TRBV18 and TRBJ1-1; D is unclear. Germline V gives CDR1 KGHSH, CDR2 LQKENI. Trimming removed 1 base at V and 1 base at J, with 7 bases between. The CDR3 has 14 amino acids. Here the CDR3 DNA reads TGTGCCAGCTCACCACAATATAGGAACACTGAAGCTTTCTTT. Its translation: CASSPQYRNTEAFF.

The chain has TRBV28 and TRBJ1-2, with no clear D. The germline V gene encodes CDR1 MDHEN and CDR2 SYDVKM. The CDR3 is made up of 13 amino acids. V was cut by 3 bases and J by 5 bases, with 10 bases left in between. Here the CDR3 DNA reads TGTGCCAGCAGTTTTAGGGCAGCTTATGGCTACACCTTC. Translation: CASSFRAAYGYTF.

The genes are TRBV18 and TRBJ2-1; tentative D call: TRBD1 (5 bases). In germline, CDR1 is KGHSH, CDR2 LQKENI. The CDR3 is 15 residues long. The V gene lost 2 bases and the J gene lost 7 bases, with 15 bases spanning the gap. CDR3 coding DNA: TGTGCCAGCTCACCAAGGGGAACTGTACCTAATGAGCAGTTCTTC. Translation: CASSPRGTVPNEQFF.